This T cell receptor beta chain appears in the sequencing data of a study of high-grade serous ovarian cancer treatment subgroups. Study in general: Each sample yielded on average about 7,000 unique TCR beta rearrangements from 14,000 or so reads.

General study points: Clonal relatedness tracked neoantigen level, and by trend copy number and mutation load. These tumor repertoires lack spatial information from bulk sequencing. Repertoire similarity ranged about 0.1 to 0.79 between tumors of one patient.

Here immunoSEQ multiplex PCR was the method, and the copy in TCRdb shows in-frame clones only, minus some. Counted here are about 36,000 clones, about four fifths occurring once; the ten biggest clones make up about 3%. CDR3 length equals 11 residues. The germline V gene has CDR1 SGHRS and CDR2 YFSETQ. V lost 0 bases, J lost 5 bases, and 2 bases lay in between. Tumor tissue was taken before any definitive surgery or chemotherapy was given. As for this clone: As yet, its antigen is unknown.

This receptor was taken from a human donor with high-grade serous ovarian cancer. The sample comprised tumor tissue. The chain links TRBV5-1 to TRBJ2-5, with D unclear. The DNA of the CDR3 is TGCGCCAGCAGCTTGGTTGAGACCCAGTACTTC. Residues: CASSLVETQYF. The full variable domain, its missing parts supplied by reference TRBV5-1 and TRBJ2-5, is KAGVTQTPRYLIKTRGQQVTLSCSPISGHRSVSWYQQTPGQGLQFLFEYFSETQRNKGNFPGRFSGRQFSNSRSEMNVSTLELGDSALYLCASSLVETQYFGPGTRLLVL.